The 26 T cell receptor beta chains below come from one sample, sequenced in a study of technical replicates of blood from a few donors. Sequencing was performed with immunoSEQ multiplex PCR; in TCRdb, only in-frame clones are kept and a portion is missing. Among tens of thousands of clones listed, about nine tenths were seen once. Sequencing used T cells isolated from PBMCs. All receptors come from a human donor in good health.

This chain links TRBV5-6 with TRBJ2-5, with 10 bases aligning to TRBD2. Germline loops: CDR1 SGHDT, CDR2 YYEEEE. J was trimmed by 4 bases and V by 2 bases; bases with no gene match: 5. The length of the CDR3 is 15 residues. CDR3 sequence reads: CASSFLAGVGETQYF. The CDR3, as DNA: TGTGCCAGCAGCTTCCTAGCGGGAGTGGGAGAGACCCAGTACTTC.

V gene TRBV6-5 combines with J gene TRBJ1-1; 7 bases match TRBD1. V shed 5 bases and J 4 bases; nucleotides not matched to a gene: 7. CDR3 length equals 14 residues. Germline CDR1 and CDR2: MNHEY and SVGAGI. CDR3 residues: CASSMTGLGTEAFF. DNA for the CDR3: TGTGCCAGCAGTATGACAGGGTTGGGCACTGAAGCTTTCTTT.

The genes are TRBV2 and TRBJ2-3; 7 bases are shared with TRBD2. Germline-derived CDR1 and CDR2 are SNHLY and FYNNEI. The length of the CDR3 is 12 residues. V shed 7 bases, J shed 5 bases, and the junction held 3 bases outside the gene matches. Here the CDR3 DNA reads TGTGCCAGCAACGCGGGAGTAGATACGCAGTATTTT. It yields the protein CASNAGVDTQYF. Full variable domain (rest looked up from reference TRBV2 and TRBJ2-3): EPEVTQTPSHQVTQMGQEVILRCVPISNHLYFYWYRQILGQKVEFLVSFYNNEISEKSEIFDDQFSVERPDGSNFTLKIRSTKLEDSAMYFCASNAGVDTQYFGPGTRLTVL.

J is TRBJ1-2 and V is TRBV1; the table's D call, TRBD1, has no DNA check behind it. TRBV1 is a pseudogene segment. The length of the CDR3 is 18 residues. CDR3 protein: CTSSQEWGTGDEEGGYTF. The CDR3 nucleotides are TGCACCAGCAGCCAAGAATGGGGGACAGGGGACGAAGAAGGTGGCTACACCTTC.

The chain combines TRBV11-2 with TRBJ2-1, with 7 bases lining up with TRBD2. V was pared by 2 bases and J by 1 base, with 8 bases of the junction left unmatched. The CDR3 loop spans 17 amino acids. Germline lookup yields CDR1 SGHAT and CDR2 FQNNGV. CDR3 protein: CASSLSLASGSYNEQFF. The CDR3 coding sequence is TGTGCCAGCAGCTTAAGTCTGGCTAGCGGTTCCTACAATGAGCAGTTCTTC.

This clone was recorded a few times. The chain couples TRBV6-5 to TRBJ1-2; 8 bases agree with TRBD1. CDR1 is MNHEY, CDR2 SVGAGI, per germline. The CDR3 sequence is 15 residues long. J lost 6 bases, V lost 2 bases, and 8 bases had no gene match. This CDR3 is CASSYTLTGGDGYTF. CDR3 nucleotides: TGTGCCAGCAGTTACACGCTAACAGGGGGAGATGGCTACACCTTC.

V gene TRBV7-2 combines with J gene TRBJ2-1, with a possible D match to TRBD2 (5 bases). The germline gives CDR1 SGHTA, CDR2 FQGNSA. The CDR3 is 15 amino acids. The V end lost 2 bases, the J end lost 0 bases, and 8 bases lay between the germline ends. The CDR3 sequence is CASSLLGSSYNEQFF. The CDR3 DNA reads TGTGCCAGCAGCTTACTGGGGAGCTCCTACAATGAGCAGTTCTTC.

This clone was observed a handful of times. This rearrangement joins TRBV2 to TRBJ1-2; 8 bases are shared with TRBD1. CDR1 is SNHLY, CDR2 FYNNEI, per germline. The CDR3 has 13 amino acids. J was trimmed by 8 bases and V by 6 bases; bases with no gene match: 8. This chain's CDR3 is CASSPLQGGGYTF. The CDR3, as DNA: TGTGCCAGCAGCCCCCTACAGGGGGGAGGCTACACCTTC.

As DNA, the CDR3 is TGTGCCAGCAGTGAAGGTTCTCGACAGGGATTTAGTCAGCCCCAGCATTTT. Its translation: CASSEGSRQGFSQPQHF. The chain uses TRBV6-1 and TRBJ1-5; TRBD1 aligns across 7 bases. CDR3 length: 17 amino acids. Germline-derived CDR1 and CDR2 are MNHNS and SASEGT. J lost 6 bases, V lost 1 base, and 12 bases had no gene match.

The V gene is TRBV7-2, the J gene TRBJ2-7, with 15 bases aligning to TRBD2. With 4 bases clipped from V and 5 bases from J, the junction kept 9 bases outside the gene matches. The CDR3 consists of 17 residues. Per the germline V gene, CDR1 is SGHTA and CDR2 is FQGNSA. The CDR3 sequence: CASSSIGLAGGPHEQYF. The CDR3 nucleotides are TGTGCCAGCAGCTCAATCGGACTAGCGGGAGGGCCCCACGAGCAGTACTTC.

The DNA for the CDR3 is TGTGCCAGCAGCCCCTCAGGGTTTTACAATGAGCAGTTCTTC. It translates to CASSPSGFYNEQFF. The chain uses TRBV5-4 and TRBJ2-1; tentative D call: TRBD1 (5 bases). Germline values: CDR1 SGHNT, CDR2 YYREEE (reference sequence). The V and J ends lost 4 bases and 4 bases respectively, with 12 bases between them. The CDR3 covers 14 residues.

The V gene is TRBV11-1, the J gene TRBJ2-2; TRBD1 aligns across 7 bases. Trimming removed 5 bases from V and 1 base from J; junction bases left unmatched: 10. Germline assignment: CDR1 SGHAT and CDR2 FQDESV (reference sequence). CDR3 length: 17 amino acids. Written as DNA, the CDR3 is TGTGCCAGCAGCGCACCCGAGGGACAGAGGAACACCGGGGAGCTGTTTTTT. This translates into CASSAPEGQRNTGELFF.

This clone was recorded once. The gene calls are TRBV4-3 and TRBJ2-1, with 7 bases fitting TRBD1. The CDR3 spans 15 residues. Germline loops: CDR1 LGHNA, CDR2 YSLEER. V dropped 3 bases and J dropped 7; count of bases not matched to a gene: 9. The CDR3 DNA reads TGCGCCAGCAGCCAGAGACAGGGCTTGGGGAATGAGCAGTTCTTC. This sequence encodes CASSQRQGLGNEQFF.

This chain links TRBV15 with TRBJ2-7, with D possibly TRBD2 on 5 matching bases. Germline lookup yields CDR1 LNHNV and CDR2 YYDKDF (reference sequence). V was cut by 4 bases and J by 2 bases, with 21 bases left in between. The CDR3 extends over 17 amino acids. CDR3 sequence reads: CATSTRYGAEVTYEQYF. CDR3 coding DNA: TGTGCCACCAGCACAAGGTATGGAGCGGAGGTCACCTACGAGCAGTACTTC.

The chain couples TRBV5-1 to TRBJ1-4; a weak D match, TRBD1 (5 bases). The CDR3 has 16 residues. Trimming stripped 0 bases from V and 8 bases from J, with 17 bases between. The germline gives CDR1 SGHRS, CDR2 YFSETQ. Here the CDR3 reads CASSLAFGGLSEKLFF. The DNA for the CDR3 is TGCGCCAGCAGCTTGGCCTTCGGGGGGTTGTCGGAAAAACTGTTTTTT. The whole variable domain, filled in from reference TRBV5-1 and TRBJ1-4, reads KAGVTQTPRYLIKTRGQQVTLSCSPISGHRSVSWYQQTPGQGLQFLFEYFSETQRNKGNFPGRFSGRQFSNSRSEMNVSTLELGDSALYLCASSLAFGGLSEKLFFGSGTQLSVL.

The chain joins TRBV10-1 to TRBJ2-3; 9 bases map to TRBD1. The V gene end was trimmed by 8 bases and the J gene end by 5 bases; junction bases not matched to a gene: 8. Germline-derived CDR1 and CDR2 are WNHNN and SYGVQD (reference sequence). The CDR3 runs to 14 residues. The CDR3 nucleotides read TGCGCCAGCCGTAGGGACAGGGAATTAGATACGCAGTATTTT. Protein: CASRRDRELDTQYF.

V usage is TRBV13 and J usage is TRBJ2-7; D may be TRBD1 (6 bases). Between the trimmed V and J ends, which lost 9 bases and 5 bases, there was a span of 17 bases. Germline lookup yields CDR1 PRHDT and CDR2 FYEKMQ (reference sequence). The CDR3 sequence is 13 residues long. CDR3 sequence (DNA): TGTGCCAGTCACAGGGAGCAGCTCAACGAGCAGTACTTC. Protein sequence: CASHREQLNEQYF.

V usage is TRBV10-2 and J usage is TRBJ1-4; D unclear. Germline V CDR1 and CDR2: WSHSY, SAAADI. V lost 5 bases and J lost 0, with 13 bases in between. This CDR3 contains 16 residues. CDR3: CASSRRQVSTNEKLFF. CDR3 DNA: TGCGCCAGCAGTCGTAGGCAGGTCTCAACTAATGAAAAACTGTTTTTT.

This clone was seen a handful of times. The gene calls are TRBV30 and TRBJ1-5; D is ambiguous. With 1 base removed from V and 2 bases from J, the gap between germline ends came to 9 bases. The CDR3 loop spans 14 amino acids. The germline V gene encodes CDR1 GTSNPN and CDR2 SVGIG (reference sequence). CDR3 in amino acids: CAWSGREGNQPQHF. CDR3 bases: TGTGCCTGGAGTGGCCGGGAGGGCAATCAGCCCCAGCATTTT.

The chain links TRBV7-9 to TRBJ2-2; 9 bases match TRBD2. Per germline, CDR1 SEHNR and CDR2 FQNEAQ (reference sequence). The CDR3 extends over 18 amino acids. Losses at the gene ends were 3 bases for V and 1 base for J; bases not matched to a gene: 9. CDR3 protein: CASSFSSGRVRNTGELFF. The CDR3 region has the DNA TGTGCCAGCAGCTTTAGTAGCGGGAGAGTGCGGAACACCGGGGAGCTGTTTTTT.

This chain connects TRBV5-5 to TRBJ2-5, with D perhaps TRBD2 (5 bases). From germline, CDR1 is SGHKS and CDR2 YYEKEE (reference sequence). V dropped 1 base and J dropped 5 bases, with 15 bases sitting between them. CDR3 length: 15 residues. The CDR3 nucleotides read TGTGCCAGCAGCTTGCGGGGAGCCCAAGGGGAGACCCAGTACTTC. This codes for CASSLRGAQGETQYF.

The chain combines TRBV2 with TRBJ1-4, with 8 bases aligning to TRBD1. The J segment lost 5 bases and the V segment lost 8 bases, leaving 7 bases of the junction unmatched. The CDR3 loop spans 14 amino acids. Germline V gives CDR1 SNHLY, CDR2 FYNNEI. The CDR3 nucleotides read TGTGCCAGCTCCTGGGGACAGGAAAATGAAAAACTGTTTTTT. Its translation: CASSWGQENEKLFF.

The V gene is TRBV28, the J gene TRBJ1-2; D ambiguous. V was pared by 3 bases and J by 1 base, with 9 bases between. The CDR3 sequence is 14 residues long. Per germline, CDR1 MDHEN and CDR2 SYDVKM. This CDR3 reads CASSFAGSNYGYTF. CDR3 DNA sequence: TGTGCCAGCAGTTTTGCGGGGAGTAACTATGGCTACACCTTC.

The chain uses TRBV5-1 and TRBJ2-7, with 9 bases aligning to TRBD1. Germline V gives CDR1 SGHRS, CDR2 YFSETQ. The trim removed 4 bases at V and 3 bases at J, leaving 5 bases unmatched. CDR3 size: 14 residues. For the CDR3, the DNA is TGCGCCAGCAGCGGAACGGACAGGGGCTACGAGCAGTACTTC. This codes for CASSGTDRGYEQYF.

V usage is TRBV19 and J usage is TRBJ2-1; 7 bases line up with TRBD2. Germline CDR1 LNHDA, CDR2 SQIVND (reference sequence). The CDR3 loop spans 13 amino acids. Trimming at V came to 10 bases and at J to 4 bases, leaving 7 bases not matched to a gene. This CDR3 is CATGTTFYNEQFF. The DNA of the CDR3 is TGTGCCACCGGGACTACTTTTTACAATGAGCAGTTCTTC.

The rearrangement joins TRBV5-6 to TRBJ2-7, with D tentatively TRBD1 (7 bases). Germline CDR1 and CDR2: SGHDT and YYEEEE. The germline V and J ends were trimmed by 4 bases and 5 bases, with 19 bases remaining between them. This CDR3 has 15 amino acids. The CDR3 sequence: CASSKIDRDLDEQYF. The DNA of the CDR3 is TGTGCCAGCAGCAAAATCGACAGGGACTTGGACGAGCAGTACTTC.